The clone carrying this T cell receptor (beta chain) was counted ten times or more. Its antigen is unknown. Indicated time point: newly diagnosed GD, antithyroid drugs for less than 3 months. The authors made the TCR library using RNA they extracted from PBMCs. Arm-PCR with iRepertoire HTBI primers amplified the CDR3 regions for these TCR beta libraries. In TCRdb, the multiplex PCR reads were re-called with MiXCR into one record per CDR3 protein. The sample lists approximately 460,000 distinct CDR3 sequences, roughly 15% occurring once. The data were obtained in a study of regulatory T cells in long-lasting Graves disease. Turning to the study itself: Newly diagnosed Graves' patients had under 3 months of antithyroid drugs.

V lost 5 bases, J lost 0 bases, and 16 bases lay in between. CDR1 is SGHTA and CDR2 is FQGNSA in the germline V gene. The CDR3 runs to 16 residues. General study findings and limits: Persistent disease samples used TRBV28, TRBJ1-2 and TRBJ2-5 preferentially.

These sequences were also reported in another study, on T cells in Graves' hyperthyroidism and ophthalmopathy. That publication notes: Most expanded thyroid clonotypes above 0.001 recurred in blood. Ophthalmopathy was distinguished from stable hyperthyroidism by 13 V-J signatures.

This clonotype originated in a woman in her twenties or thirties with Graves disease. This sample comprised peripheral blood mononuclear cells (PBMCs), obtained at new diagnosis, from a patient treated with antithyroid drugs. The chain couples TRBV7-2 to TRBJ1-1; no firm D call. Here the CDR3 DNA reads TGTGCCAGCAGCCCCCGGGGTGCGGGAGTGAACACTGAAGCTTTCTTT. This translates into CASSPRGAGVNTEAFF. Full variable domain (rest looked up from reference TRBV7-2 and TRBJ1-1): GAGVSQSPSNKVTEKGKDVELRCDPISGHTALYWYRQSLGQGLEFLIYFQGNSAPDKSGLPSDRFSAERTGGSVSTLTIQRTQQEDSAVYLCASSPRGAGVNTEAFFGQGTRLTVV.